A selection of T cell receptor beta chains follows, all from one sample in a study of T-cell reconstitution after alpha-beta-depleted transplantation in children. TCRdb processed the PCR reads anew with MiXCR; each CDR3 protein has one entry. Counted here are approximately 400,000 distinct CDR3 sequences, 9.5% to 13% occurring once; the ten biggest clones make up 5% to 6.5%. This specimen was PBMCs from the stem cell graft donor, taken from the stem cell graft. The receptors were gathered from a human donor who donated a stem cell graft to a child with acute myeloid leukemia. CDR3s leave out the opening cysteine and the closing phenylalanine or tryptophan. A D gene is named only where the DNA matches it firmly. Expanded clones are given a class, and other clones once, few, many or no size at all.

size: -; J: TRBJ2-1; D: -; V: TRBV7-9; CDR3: ASSLLSDYNEQF
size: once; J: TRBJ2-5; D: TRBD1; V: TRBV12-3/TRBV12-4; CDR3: ASSLRDRGLATQY
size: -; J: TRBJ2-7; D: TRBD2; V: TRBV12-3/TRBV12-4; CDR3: ASTEGLAVISYEQY
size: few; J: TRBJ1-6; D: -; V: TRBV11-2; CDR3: ASSLDQQWGSYNSPLH
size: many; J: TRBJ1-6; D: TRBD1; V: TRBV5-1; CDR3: ASSLGTGAGSPLH
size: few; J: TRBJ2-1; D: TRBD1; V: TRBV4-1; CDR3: ASSQDGTGGSYNEQF
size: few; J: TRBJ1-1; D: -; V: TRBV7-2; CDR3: ASSLVLPYTEAF
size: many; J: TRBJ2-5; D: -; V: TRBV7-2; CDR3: ASSLPRETQY
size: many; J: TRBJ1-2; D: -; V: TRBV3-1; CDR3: ASSPPEDSQCYT
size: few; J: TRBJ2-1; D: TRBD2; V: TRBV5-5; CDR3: ASSLAPSGANEQF
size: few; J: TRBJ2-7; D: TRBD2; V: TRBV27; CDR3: ASSKIAGGSPYEQY
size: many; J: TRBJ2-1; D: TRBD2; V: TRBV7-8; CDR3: ASSPTSGRASEQF
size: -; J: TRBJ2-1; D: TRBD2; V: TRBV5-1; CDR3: ASSSGVAGGPPLAQF
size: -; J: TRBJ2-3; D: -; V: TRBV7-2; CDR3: ASSLGEVGYTQY
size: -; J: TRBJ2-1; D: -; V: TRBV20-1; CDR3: SATAGQSYNEQF
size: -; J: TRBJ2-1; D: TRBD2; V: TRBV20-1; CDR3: SARGGLAGVPYNEQF
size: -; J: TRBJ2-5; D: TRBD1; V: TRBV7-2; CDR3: ASSLIPWDSQETQY
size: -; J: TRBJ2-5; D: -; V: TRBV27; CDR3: ASSLSFRFETQY
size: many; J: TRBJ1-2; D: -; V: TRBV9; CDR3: ASSSQPTVNYGYT
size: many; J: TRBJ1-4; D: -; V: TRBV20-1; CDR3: SARDPRQPTNEKLF
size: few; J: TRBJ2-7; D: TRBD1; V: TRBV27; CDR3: ASSDRDRAYEQY
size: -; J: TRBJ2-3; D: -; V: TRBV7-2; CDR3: ASSGQTDTQY
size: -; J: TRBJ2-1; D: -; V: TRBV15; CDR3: ATSRQLDNEQF
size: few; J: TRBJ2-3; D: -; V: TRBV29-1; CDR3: SGASMFADTQY
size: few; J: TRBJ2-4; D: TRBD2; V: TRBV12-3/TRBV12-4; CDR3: ASSRLAILGNIQY
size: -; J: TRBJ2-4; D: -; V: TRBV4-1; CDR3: ASSQGWLAENIQY
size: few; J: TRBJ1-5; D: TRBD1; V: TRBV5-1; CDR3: ASSSTGGSNQPQH
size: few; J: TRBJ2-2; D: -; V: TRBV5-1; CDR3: ASSLVQGIGELF
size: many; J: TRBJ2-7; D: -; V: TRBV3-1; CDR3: ASSHLLQDPPYEQY